The 30 T cell receptor beta chains reported below all come from one sample, sequenced in a study of T cells in women clearing cervical HPV infection. Produced via immunoSEQ multiplex PCR; TCRdb's table is partial and in-frame only. The repertoire table contains 25,000 to 35,000 clones. The sequenced sample consisted of blood buffy coat. These receptors originate from a woman between 18 and 69 years old with a cervical HPV16 infection that either progressed to CIN3+ or cleared (not recorded which).

Remarks on this clone: The DNA ends 3 residues before the CDR3 does, and the rest of the CDR3 is filled in from the germline J gene. This chain links TRBV10-3 with TRBJ2-1, with D possibly TRBD1 on 5 matching bases. Trimming shortened V by 6 bases and J by 5 bases, and 14 bases separated the two germline ends. The CDR3 runs to 14 residues. Per the germline V gene, CDR1 is ENHRY and CDR2 is SYGVKD. The CDR3 protein is CAIRDSVDNNEQFF. CDR3 DNA (partial): TGTGCCATCAGAGACTCCGTGGACAACAATGAG.

As concerns this clone: The CDR3 is cut off 3 residues early in the read; its end comes from the germline J gene. This sequence joins TRBV12-3 or TRBV12-4 and TRBJ2-1; D is unclear. The CDR3 sequence is 13 residues long. Trimming pared 1 base from V and 4 bases from J, leaving 5 bases between. The CDR3 sequence: CASSLDQYNEQFF. The DNA read from the CDR3 is TGTGCCAGCAGTTTAGATCAGTACAATGAG.

A word on this clone: Read sequence stops 3 residues before the CDR3 end, and the germline J gene provides the missing end. V and J are TRBV2 and TRBJ2-1; tentatively, D is TRBD1 (6 bases). CDR3 size: 11 residues. Germline CDR1 SNHLY, CDR2 FYNNEI. V lost 6 bases to trimming and J lost 8 bases, with 8 bases between them. The covered CDR3 bases are TGTGCCAGCAGGGGGGCGGATGAG. It translates to CASRGADE. The CDR3 in its entirety is CASRGADEQFF.

Details on this clone: The read falls 3 residues short of the CDR3 end, and the missing part is taken from the germline J gene. This sequence joins TRBV7-2 and TRBJ2-1; 8 bases are a match to TRBD1. The CDR3 extends over 15 amino acids. V lost 3 bases, J lost 2 bases, and 3 bases stayed unmatched. Germline loops: CDR1 SGHTA, CDR2 FQGNSA. The part of the CDR3 DNA that was read is TGTGCCAGCAGCTTCGACAGGGGCCCCTACAATGAG. Its protein is CASSFDRGPYNE. The full CDR3 protein is CASSFDRGPYNEQFF.

Of note for this clone: The CDR3 extends 3 residues past the end of the read, so its final part is completed from the germline J gene. The gene calls are TRBV7-3 and TRBJ2-1; D call uncertain. In germline, CDR1 is SGHTA, CDR2 FQGTGA. There are 15 residues in the CDR3. Trimming pared 1 base from V and 0 bases from J, leaving 7 bases between. The CDR3 sequence: CASSLRPDSYNEQFF. CDR3 DNA, as far as it was read: TGTGCCAGCAGCTTAAGGCCAGACTCCTACAATGAG.

Of note for this clone: The sequence runs out 3 residues before the end of the CDR3; the remainder is reconstructed from the germline J gene. The chain has TRBV10-3 and TRBJ2-1, with TRBD2 identical over 11 bases. This CDR3 spans 14 amino acids. V was clipped by 4 bases and J by 8 bases; unmatched bases: 4. Germline V gives CDR1 ENHRY, CDR2 SYGVKD. The CDR3 spells CAISALAGVDEQFF. The covered CDR3 bases are TGTGCCATCAGTGCACTAGCGGGAGTCGATGAG.

CDR3 sequence reads: CASSLEGRGSEGQYF. The CDR3 DNA, read in part, is TGTGCCAGCAGCTTGGAGGGTCGCGGGTCGGAGGGT. The chain links TRBV7-9 to TRBJ2-4; D is perhaps TRBD2 (6 bases). The DNA ends 3 residues before the CDR3 does, and the rest of the CDR3 is filled in from the germline J gene. The CDR3 has 15 amino acids. Germline loops: CDR1 SEHNR, CDR2 FQNEAQ (reference sequence).

As regards this clone: The read is 3 residues too short to cover the CDR3 end, so that end is filled in from the germline J gene. The rearrangement links TRBV7-3 to TRBJ2-1; weak D call: TRBD2 (6 bases). V lost 5 bases and J 2 bases, leaving 13 bases between the germline ends. This CDR3 comprises 15 residues. Germline CDR1 is SGHTA and CDR2 is FQGTGA. Incomplete CDR3 DNA: TGTGCCAGCAGCCCCCAGGGCGGGGCCTACAATGAG. Encoded protein: CASSPQGGAYNE. The entire CDR3 protein is CASSPQGGAYNEQFF.

To note about this clone: The observed sequence ends 3 residues before the CDR3 terminus, with the missing tail filled in from the germline J gene. This rearrangement joins TRBV10-3 to TRBJ1-1; no reliable D call. With 9 bases removed from V and 7 bases from J, the gap between germline ends came to 12 bases. This CDR3 contains 11 residues. Germline V gene data show CDR1 as ENHRY and CDR2 as SYGVKD. The CDR3: CAIDSGVEAFF. The DNA read from the CDR3 is TGTGCCATTGATTCCGGTGTTGAA.

Regarding this clone: The read is 3 residues too short to cover the CDR3 end, so that end is filled in from the germline J gene. The V call is TRBV30, the J call TRBJ2-4; TRBD2 is a possible D gene (6 bases). Germline V gene lookup returns CDR1 GTSNPN and CDR2 SVGIG (reference sequence). The CDR3 has 15 amino acids. This CDR3 reads CAWSVGLPGEQSQYF. CDR3 DNA, as far as it was read: TGTGCCTGGAGTGTAGGCTTACCGGGGGAACAAAGT.

The CDR3 reads CASSTPRANTGELFF. The part of the CDR3 DNA that was read is TGTGCCAGCAGCACCCCGCGGGCCAACACCGGGGAG. The chain has TRBV11-2 and TRBJ2-2, with D tentatively TRBD2 (5 bases). The CDR3 end lies 3 residues beyond the end of the read and is filled in from the germline J gene. CDR1 and CDR2 from the germline V gene are SGHAT and FQNNGV. The CDR3 consists of 15 residues. Trimming removed 5 bases at V and 2 bases at J, with 12 bases between.

As for this clone: From the germline J gene comes the end of the CDR3, since the read stops 3 residues before it. V is TRBV2 and J is TRBJ1-1; D gene uncertain. The germline gives CDR1 SNHLY, CDR2 FYNNEI. V gave up 8 bases and J gave up 1 base, with 11 bases separating them. The CDR3 has 13 amino acids. The CDR3 loop is CASPLGANTEAFF. CDR3 DNA (partial): TGTGCCAGCCCCCTGGGCGCGAACACTGAA.

On this clone itself: The read halts 3 residues ahead of the CDR3 end, with the missing end drawn from the germline J gene. The chain carries TRBV30 and TRBJ2-7, with TRBD1 matching 7 bases. In germline, CDR1 is GTSNPN, CDR2 SVGIG (reference sequence). With V trimmed by 2 bases and J by 5 bases, 6 bases remained unmatched. CDR3 length: 13 amino acids. The DNA read from the CDR3 is TGTGCCTGGAGTTGGGGACAGCTGGACGAG. Its protein is CAWSWGQLDE. In full, the CDR3 reads CAWSWGQLDEQYF.

CDR3 DNA, as far as it was read: TGTGCCTGGAGTGTACAGGGACCGGGTGAG. Translating gives CAWSVQGPGE. From start to end, the CDR3 is CAWSVQGPGEQFF. J is TRBJ2-1 and V is TRBV30; D possibly corresponds to TRBD1 (6 bases). The CDR3 end falls 3 residues outside the read, so it is completed with the germline J gene. The CDR3 loop spans 13 amino acids. V was trimmed by 0 bases and J by 9 bases, leaving 12 bases between them. The germline gives CDR1 GTSNPN, CDR2 SVGIG (reference sequence).

The CDR3 here is CASSLDSHFSYEQYF. Partial CDR3 DNA: TGTGCCAGCAGCCTCGACTCGCACTTCTCCTACGAG. The gene calls are TRBV11-2 and TRBJ2-7; no firm D call. The CDR3 extends 3 residues past the end of the read, so its final part is completed from the germline J gene. From germline, CDR1 is SGHAT and CDR2 FQNNGV. V lost 5 bases to trimming and J lost 0 bases, with 14 bases between them. CDR3 size: 15 residues. Full variable domain (remainder filled in from reference TRBV11-2 and TRBJ2-7): EAGVAQSPRYKIIEKRQSVAFWCNPISGHATLYWYQQILGQGPKLLIQFQNNGVVDDSQLPKDRFSAERLKGVDSTLKIQPAKLEDSAVYLCASSLDSHFSYEQYFGPGTRLTVT.

About this clone itself: The read terminates 3 residues before the CDR3 end, so the remaining end is supplied by the germline J gene. This chain connects TRBV7-3 to TRBJ2-4; D call uncertain. V lost 8 bases to trimming and J lost 5 bases, with 19 bases between them. The CDR3 extends over 15 amino acids. The germline V gene has CDR1 SGHTA and CDR2 FQGTGA. CDR3 bases read: TGTGCCAGCGCCCCGGCCCCACAGCCCCAAAACATT. Encoded protein: CASAPAPQPQNI. The whole CDR3 protein is CASAPAPQPQNIQYF. The variable domain in full, with the rest retrieved from reference TRBV7-3 and TRBJ2-4, is GAGVSQTPSNKVTEKGKYVELRCDPISGHTALYWYRQSLGQGPEFLIYFQGTGAADDSGLPNDRFFAVRPEGSVSTLKIQRTERGDSAVYLCASAPAPQPQNIQYFGAGTRLSVL.

For this clone: The read terminates 3 residues ahead of where the CDR3 ends, so the germline J gene completes it. V gene TRBV18 combines with J gene TRBJ1-1, with D perhaps matching TRBD1 (5 bases). The CDR3 spans 13 residues. Trimming took 6 bases from V and 4 from J, leaving 12 bases between them. The V gene's germline CDR1 is KGHSH and CDR2 LQKENI. The sequenced part of the CDR3 DNA is TGTGCCAGCTCTCACGGGGGGGGCACTGAA. Amino acid sequence: CASSHGGGTE. The CDR3 in full is CASSHGGGTEAFF. Full variable domain (remainder filled in from reference TRBV18 and TRBJ1-1): NAGVMQNPRHLVRRRGQEARLRCSPMKGHSHVYWYRQLPEEGLKFMVYLQKENIIDESGMPKERFSAEFPKEGPSILRIQQVVRGDSAAYFCASSHGGGTEAFFGQGTRLTVV.

Note on this clone: Read coverage stops 3 residues before the CDR3 terminus; the germline J gene supplies the remainder. The rearrangement uses TRBV5-5 and TRBJ2-7; 7 positions match TRBD1. Germline lookup yields CDR1 SGHKS and CDR2 YYEKEE (reference sequence). V gave up 6 bases and J gave up 5 bases; unmatched junction bases: 14. The CDR3 is 15 amino acids. CDR3 bases read: TGTGCCAGCACCCTCGTCCAGGGGGTTCCGAACGAG. This gives the protein CASTLVQGVPNE. The CDR3 as a whole reads CASTLVQGVPNEQYF.

A remark on this clone: The read comes to an end 3 residues before the CDR3 does, leaving the germline J gene to fill in the end. This chain connects TRBV20-1 to TRBJ2-1; 10 nucleotides match TRBD2. Per the germline V gene, CDR1 is DFQATT and CDR2 is SNEGSKA (reference sequence). CDR3 length: 15 residues. The J segment lost 3 bases and the V segment lost 0 bases, leaving 2 bases of the junction unmatched. The CDR3 bases that were read are TGCAGTGCTAGAGACCGGACTAGCGGCTACAATGAG. This codes for CSARDRTSGYNE. In full, the CDR3 is CSARDRTSGYNEQFF.

With regard to this clone: The observed sequence ends 3 residues before the CDR3 terminus, with the missing tail filled in from the germline J gene. The chain uses TRBV19 and TRBJ2-3; D possibly corresponds to TRBD1 (5 bases). The CDR3 length is 13 residues. Germline values: CDR1 LNHDA, CDR2 SQIVND (reference sequence). The covered CDR3 bases are TGTGCCAGTAGTGTAAACCGACAGTCCTCG. It yields the protein CASSVNRQSS. Given in full, the CDR3 is CASSVNRQSSQYF.

About this clone itself: The CDR3 extends 3 residues past the end of the read, so its final part is completed from the germline J gene. The genes are TRBV2 and TRBJ1-5; 8 nucleotides line up with TRBD1. Germline V lookup: CDR1 SNHLY, CDR2 FYNNEI. Trimming took 6 bases from V and 2 from J; bases not matched to a gene: 3. This CDR3 is 14 amino acids long. The covered CDR3 bases are TGTGCCAGCAGACCAGGGGGCGGCAATCAGCCC. It yields the protein CASRPGGGNQP. The entire CDR3 protein is CASRPGGGNQPQHF. The variable domain in full, with the rest retrieved from reference TRBV2 and TRBJ1-5, is EPEVTQTPSHQVTQMGQEVILRCVPISNHLYFYWYRQILGQKVEFLVSFYNNEISEKSEIFDDQFSVERPDGSNFTLKIRSTKLEDSAMYFCASRPGGGNQPQHFGDGTRLSIL.

With regard to this clone: The read gets to within 3 residues of the CDR3 end, and the germline J gene fills in the rest. The V gene is TRBV5-1, the J gene TRBJ2-1; D perhaps matches TRBD2 (6 bases). The CDR3 has 16 residues. The V gene lost 0 bases and the J gene lost 4 bases, with 14 bases spanning the gap. Germline CDR1 and CDR2: SGHRS and YFSETQ. The CDR3 DNA, read in part, is TGCGCCAGCAGCTTGGATCCCAGCGGGCCTTACAATGAG. As protein: CASSLDPSGPYNE. The entire CDR3 protein is CASSLDPSGPYNEQFF.

For this clone: The read ends 3 residues early relative to the CDR3; the germline J gene fills the gap. The chain is built from TRBV7-3 and TRBJ1-1, with D perhaps TRBD1 (5 bases). V lost 0 bases, J lost 4 bases, and 9 bases lay in between. CDR3 size: 14 residues. CDR1 is SGHTA, CDR2 FQGTGA, per germline. Incomplete CDR3 DNA: TGTGCCAGCAGCTTAACGGGGGGGGGCACTGAA. It yields the protein CASSLTGGGTE. The whole CDR3 protein is CASSLTGGGTEAFF. Complete variable domain (other parts from reference TRBV7-3 and TRBJ1-1): GAGVSQTPSNKVTEKGKYVELRCDPISGHTALYWYRQSLGQGPEFLIYFQGTGAADDSGLPNDRFFAVRPEGSVSTLKIQRTERGDSAVYLCASSLTGGGTEAFFGQGTRLTVV.

Concerning this clone: Read data end 3 residues before the CDR3 end; the end is taken from the germline J gene. V and J are TRBV7-3 and TRBJ1-2; possible D gene TRBD1, 5 bases. CDR1 and CDR2 (germline): SGHTA, FQGTGA. This CDR3 region has 15 residues. CDR3 region: CASSTGTIGRDDYTF. The CDR3 bases that were read are TGTGCCAGCAGCACCGGGACTATCGGCCGGGATGAC.

As to this clone: The CDR3 end falls 3 residues outside the read, so it is completed with the germline J gene. The gene calls are TRBV19 and TRBJ1-2; weak D call: TRBD1 (5 bases). Looked up from germline, CDR1 is LNHDA and CDR2 is SQIVND (reference sequence). The length of the CDR3 is 14 residues. Between the trimmed V and J ends, which lost 0 bases and 7 bases, there was a span of 12 bases. This CDR3 reads CASSIETGGSGYTF. The DNA read from the CDR3 is TGTGCCAGTAGTATAGAAACAGGAGGGAGTGGC. Complete variable domain (other parts from reference TRBV19 and TRBJ1-2): DGGITQSPKYLFRKEGQNVTLSCEQNLNHDAMYWYRQDPGQGLRLIYYSQIVNDFQKGDIAEGYSVSREKKESFPLTVTSAQKNPTAFYLCASSIETGGSGYTFGSGTRLTVV.

Points on this clone: Read sequence stops 3 residues before the CDR3 end, and the germline J gene provides the missing end. The V call is TRBV11-2, the J call TRBJ2-7; no firm D call. Germline V gene lookup returns CDR1 SGHAT and CDR2 FQNNGV. The CDR3 is 15 residues long. Trimming shortened V by 3 bases and J by 0 bases, and 12 bases separated the two germline ends. The chain's CDR3 is CASSFSRISSYEQYF. The covered CDR3 bases are TGTGCCAGCAGCTTCAGCAGGATAAGCTCCTACGAG.

Remarks on this clone: The read terminates 3 residues ahead of where the CDR3 ends, so the germline J gene completes it. This chain joins TRBV14 and TRBJ2-6; the D gene is possibly TRBD2 (6 bases). The CDR3 spans 15 residues. V lost 6 bases and J lost 1, with 10 bases in between. Germline CDR1 is SGHDN and CDR2 is FVKESK. This chain's CDR3 is CASSPGGSGANVLTF. The covered CDR3 bases are TGTGCCAGCAGTCCCGGAGGGTCTGGGGCCAACGTC.

Comments on this clone: The read halts 3 residues ahead of the CDR3 end, with the missing end drawn from the germline J gene. V gene TRBV11-2 combines with J gene TRBJ1-2; D ambiguous. The CDR3 consists of 13 residues. Trimming removed 1 base at V and 7 bases at J, with 10 bases between. Germline V gene sequence: CDR1 SGHAT, CDR2 FQNNGV. CDR3 DNA, as far as it was read: TGTGCCAGCAGCTTAGGCGGGGAGGCTGGC. Translated: CASSLGGEAG. From start to end, the CDR3 is CASSLGGEAGYTF.

About this clone: The read ends 3 residues early relative to the CDR3; the germline J gene fills the gap. The chain uses TRBV30 and TRBJ2-7, with TRBD1 as a possible D gene (6 bases). V was pared by 0 bases and J by 5 bases, with 17 bases between. CDR1 is GTSNPN and CDR2 is SVGIG in the germline V gene (reference sequence). CDR3 length: 15 amino acids. CDR3 bases read: TGTGCCTGGAGTGTACAGGGTCAGGGTTACAACGAG. Protein sequence: CAWSVQGQGYNE. The whole CDR3 protein reads CAWSVQGQGYNEQYF.

As for this clone: This sample also contains other DNA sequences that code for the same CDR3. The sequenced part of the CDR3 DNA is TGTGCCAGCAGCTCCAGACAATCTGAA. It yields the protein CASSSRQSE. The entire CDR3 is CASSSRQSEAFF. V and J are TRBV7-9 and TRBJ1-1; D is undetermined. The DNA ends 3 residues before the CDR3 does, and the rest of the CDR3 is filled in from the germline J gene. Germline V CDR1 and CDR2: SEHNR, FQNEAQ (reference sequence). V dropped 4 bases and J dropped 6 bases, with 9 bases sitting between them. The CDR3 covers 12 residues.